A selection of T cell receptor beta chains follows, all from one sample in a study of cytomegalovirus exposure and HLA in healthy donors. TCRdb's table, derived via immunoSEQ multiplex PCR, lists solely in-frame clones and lacks some. Of some 140,000 clones in the sample, 65% to 80% were seen once. The specimen was PBMCs. These receptors were obtained from a man aged 18 to 30 in good health and CMV-seronegative. Both conserved end residues are part of each CDR3. The D gene is left open where the match is weak. The size of a clone is reported for some rows only, either as once, few or many, or as a class for expanded clones.

TRBJ1-2 | . | TRBV5-1 | . | TGCGCCAGCAGCCCGGACAGCTATGGCTACACCTTC | CASSPDSYGYTF
TRBJ2-2 | . | TRBV27 | TRBD2 | TGTGCCAGCACCCCTCGGGGGGGGGCAAACACCGGGGAGCTGTTTTTT | CASTPRGGANTGELFF
TRBJ2-1 | . | TRBV5-1 | TRBD2 | TGCGCCAGCAGCTTGGCTCCTAGCGGGGGCTACAATGAGCAGTTCTTC | CASSLAPSGGYNEQFF
TRBJ1-3 | . | TRBV5-6 | . | TGTGCCAGCAGCTTGCCGGGCGGACAACTTCTACCTGGAAACACCATATATTTT | CASSLPGGQLLPGNTIYF
TRBJ2-6 | . | TRBV5-8 | . | TGTGCCAGCAGCTTGTTTTATGTAGGGGCCAACGTCCTGACTTTC | CASSLFYVGANVLTF
TRBJ2-3 | . | TRBV5-1 | TRBD2 | TGCGCCAGCAGCTTGCCTAGCGGGGGCACAGATACGCAGTATTTT | CASSLPSGGTDTQYF
TRBJ1-2 | . | TRBV7-9 | TRBD1 | TGTGCCAGCAGCTCCCCGGACAGGGCTTCGTTTAACTATGGCTACACCTTC | CASSSPDRASFNYGYTF
TRBJ2-1 | . | TRBV5-6 | . | TGTGCCAGCAGCTCGCCCACTTTGTTAGGCCCAAGGGGGAATGAGCAGTTCTTC | CASSSPTLLGPRGNEQFF
TRBJ2-1 | . | TRBV20-1 | TRBD1 | TGCAGTGCTACGGGGACAGGGCATCAGTTCTTC | CSATGTGHQFF
TRBJ1-3 | few | TRBV11-2 | . | TGTGCCAGCAGCTTAGGAGGGTTCTCTGGAAACACCATATATTTT | CASSLGGFSGNTIYF
TRBJ1-6 | . | TRBV9 | TRBD1 | TGTGCCAGCAGCCCCCGAGCCTGGACAGGGGGTTCACCCCTCCACTTT | CASSPRAWTGGSPLHF
TRBJ2-7 | . | TRBV13 | TRBD1 | TGTGCCAGCAGCTTACTTTCGGACAGGGGCGTCTACGAGCAGTACTTC | CASSLLSDRGVYEQYF
TRBJ2-1 | once | TRBV18 | TRBD2 | TGTGCCAGCTCACCGTCGGGGGGGGGAGGTGACTCCTACAATGAGCAGTTCTTC | CASSPSGGGGDSYNEQFF
TRBJ1-6 | once | TRBV2 | TRBD1 | TGTGCCAGCAGGAAGACAGGGAATAATTCACCCCTCCACTTT | CASRKTGNNSPLHF
TRBJ1-1 | . | TRBV6-5 | . | TGTGCCAGCAGTTCGGACAGCCATTGGTCGGCTTTCTTT | CASSSDSHWSAFF
TRBJ1-1 | few | TRBV7-2 | TRBD1 | TGTGCCAGCAGCTTAGCTCCACAGGGGACTGAAGCTTTCTTT | CASSLAPQGTEAFF
TRBJ2-1 | . | TRBV14 | TRBD1 | TGTGCCAGCAGCCAAGGTTTTTGGACAGGAATCTTTGAGCAGTTCTTC | CASSQGFWTGIFEQFF